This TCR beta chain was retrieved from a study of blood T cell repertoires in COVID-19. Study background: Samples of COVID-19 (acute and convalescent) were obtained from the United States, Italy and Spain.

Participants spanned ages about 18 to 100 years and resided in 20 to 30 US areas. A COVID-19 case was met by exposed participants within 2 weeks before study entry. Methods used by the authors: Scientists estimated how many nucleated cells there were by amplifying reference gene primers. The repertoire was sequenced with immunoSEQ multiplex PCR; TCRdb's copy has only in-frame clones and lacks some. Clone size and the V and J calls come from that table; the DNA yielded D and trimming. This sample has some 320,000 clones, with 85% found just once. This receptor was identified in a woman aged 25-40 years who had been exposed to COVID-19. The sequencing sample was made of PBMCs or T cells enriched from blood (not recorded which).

CDR3 in amino acids: CASSSGLTNTEAFF. As DNA, the CDR3 is TGTGCCAGCAGCTCGGGACTCACGAACACTGAAGCTTTCTTT. The gene calls are TRBV7-3 and TRBJ1-1; weak D call: TRBD1 (5 bases). V dropped 4 bases and J dropped 1 base, with 10 bases sitting between them. The CDR3 has 14 residues. From germline, CDR1 is SGHTA and CDR2 FQGTGA. Drawing the rest from reference TRBV7-3 and TRBJ1-1, the complete variable domain is GAGVSQTPSNKVTEKGKYVELRCDPISGHTALYWYRQSLGQGPEFLIYFQGTGAADDSGLPNDRFFAVRPEGSVSTLKIQRTERGDSAVYLCASSSGLTNTEAFFGQGTRLTVV.